This entry describes one T cell receptor (beta chain). What it binds is not known. Sequenced by immunoSEQ multiplex PCR; TCRdb stores in-frame clones only, minus some. Altogether roughly 13,000 clones are present, roughly 72% being singletons, with the ten largest covering about 4%. V lost 6 bases to trimming and J lost 6 bases; unmatched junction nucleotides: 9. Germline V lookup: CDR1 MDHEN, CDR2 SYDVKM. The CDR3 has 14 residues. The sample's time point: week 47, end of study. A single vaccine dose contained 300 ug of mutant IDH1 20-mer peptide, and topical imiquimod was used with it. The patients received vaccinations eight times, in weeks 1, 3, 5, 7, 11, 15, 19 and 23. These data belong to a study of a mutant IDH1 vaccine in newly diagnosed glioma. In the study overall: Beginning 4-6 weeks after radiotherapy alone, or with temozolomide cycles, vaccination took place. Previous care, which was radiotherapy, temozolomide, or both, most often involved both.

Points from the study as a whole: Immune responses arising from the vaccine appeared in approximately 93% of patients.

The material was PBMCs, obtained from a glioma patient whose treatment included an IDH1 peptide vaccine. This sequence originates from a middle-aged woman with glioma. This chain joins TRBV28 and TRBJ2-7; 9 positions match TRBD1. CDR3 nucleotides: TGTGCCAGCAGGGGCCGGACAGGGGTACGCGAGCAGTACTTC. Its translation: CASRGRTGVREQYF.